Detailed here is one T cell receptor (beta chain). This clone has just one count. No cognate antigen has been identified for it. The input lacks base qualities; no much larger clone sits a single base away. The sample comes from a study of OX40 agonist ivuxolimab in advanced cancers. Some background on the complete study: Ivuxolimab was an agonistic, fully human IgG2 monoclonal antibody directed against OX40 (CD134), a costimulatory receptor. Intravenous ivuxolimab was administered to patients every 2 weeks at six dose levels: 0.01, 0.1, 0.3, 1.5, 3 and 10 mg/kg. Of the 50 to 55 dose-escalation patients, hepatocellular carcinoma was present in approximately 20, melanoma in roughly 15, renal cell carcinoma in 9 and head and neck cancer in 9. In the dose-escalation cohort, around 80% of patients were male, and the mean age was around 60 years with a range of roughly 20 to 79. Prior anti-PD-1, anti-PD-L1 or anti-CTLA-4 therapy was permitted, and checkpoint inhibitors had been received by 40% to 50% of dose-escalation patients. Partial responses occurred in three dose-escalation patients, of whom one had hepatocellular carcinoma and two had cutaneous melanoma. The purpose of peripheral TCRbeta sequencing was to test whether ivuxolimab changed TCR sequence diversity and led to clonal T-cell expansion. The monotherapy dose-escalation portion (N of about 50 patients) of the phase I ivuxolimab trial is reported in the paper.

The trial excluded patients who had a history of autoimmune disease or who were on systemic immunosuppression. In every dose cohort, peripheral blood was drawn for TCR sequencing at baseline, cycle 4 day 1, and cycle 7 day 1. The samples were drawn from a first-in-human, open-label, multicenter phase I dose-escalation trial of ivuxolimab. The trial enrolled adults with locally advanced or metastatic head and neck squamous cell, hepatocellular, melanoma or renal cell carcinoma. Before TCR sequencing, CD4+ and CD8+ T cells were separately sorted from peripheral blood. Study-level results and caveats: After ivuxolimab, expanded clones were on average more numerous among CD8+ T cells than among CD4+ T cells. Clonal expansion of both CD4+ and CD8+ blood T cells was observed from baseline to week 6 at doses 0.1 to 3.0 mg/kg. Low levels of normalized T-cell clonal expansion were also seen in some nonresponding patients. The antigen specificity of the clonally expanded peripheral T cells was not determined. In the 0.1-3.0 mg/kg groups, partial responders had among the lowest normalized peripheral clonal expansion, particularly in CD8+ T cells.

V sheds 3 bases and J sheds 7 bases, leaving 10 bases between their ends. From the cysteine through the phenylalanine, the CDR3 covers 13 amino acids. The kept DNA is CDR3 alone, 39 bases in frame from the first base. The CDR1 and CDR2 encoded by the germline V gene are SNHLY and FYNNEI. For sequencing of the TCRbeta CDR3 region, genomic DNA was extracted from the sorted cells. TCRbeta CDR3 regions were sequenced using the immunoSEQ Assay. In its TCRdb copy, this immuneACCESS table keeps in-frame sequences only and misses some clones. Where compared with another copy, unresolved V genes explain less than half of these, and the others have no known cause. The sample table shows under 25,000 clones, and 86% are seen once. Roughly 13% of the sample lies in the top ten.

This receptor chain uses TRBV2 and TRBJ2-1; the D gene cannot be named for sure. Here the sequenced sample was CD4+ or CD8+ T cells sorted from blood, taken in a trial of the OX40 agonist ivuxolimab. This clonotype was obtained from an adult with an advanced solid tumor such as melanoma, head and neck, liver or kidney cancer. The CDR3 amino acid sequence is: CASSDHGGNEQFF. The DNA sequence follows: TGTGCCAGCAGTGATCACGGTGGGAATGAGCAGTTCTTC.